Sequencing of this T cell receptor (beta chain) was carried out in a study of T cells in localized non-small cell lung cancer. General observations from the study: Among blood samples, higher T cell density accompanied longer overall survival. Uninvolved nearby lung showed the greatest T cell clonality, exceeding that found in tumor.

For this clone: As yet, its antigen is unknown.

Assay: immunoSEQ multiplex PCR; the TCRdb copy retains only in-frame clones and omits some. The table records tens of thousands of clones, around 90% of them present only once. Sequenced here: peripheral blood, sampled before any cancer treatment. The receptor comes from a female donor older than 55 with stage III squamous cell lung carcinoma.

DNA for the CDR3: TGCGCCAGCAGTCAATCGGGCAAAGCTCCCTCCTACGAGCAGTACTTC. Amino acid sequence: CASSQSGKAPSYEQYF. The V and J genes are TRBV23-1 and TRBJ2-7; unclear D gene. TRBV23-1 qualifies as an ORF whose function is uncertain. CDR3 length: 16 residues. Trimming removed 0 bases at V and 0 bases at J, with 12 bases between.